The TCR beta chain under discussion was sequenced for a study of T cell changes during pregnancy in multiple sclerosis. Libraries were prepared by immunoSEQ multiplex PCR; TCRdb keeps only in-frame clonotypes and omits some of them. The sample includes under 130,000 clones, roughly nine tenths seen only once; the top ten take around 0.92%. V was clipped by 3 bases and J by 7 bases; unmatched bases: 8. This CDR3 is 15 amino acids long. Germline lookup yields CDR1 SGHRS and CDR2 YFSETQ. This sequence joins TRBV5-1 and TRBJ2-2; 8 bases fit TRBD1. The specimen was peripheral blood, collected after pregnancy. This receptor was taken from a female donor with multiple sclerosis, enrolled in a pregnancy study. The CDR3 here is CASSSRQGLNGELFF. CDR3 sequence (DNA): TGCGCCAGCAGCTCCCGACAGGGGTTGAACGGGGAGCTGTTTTTT.